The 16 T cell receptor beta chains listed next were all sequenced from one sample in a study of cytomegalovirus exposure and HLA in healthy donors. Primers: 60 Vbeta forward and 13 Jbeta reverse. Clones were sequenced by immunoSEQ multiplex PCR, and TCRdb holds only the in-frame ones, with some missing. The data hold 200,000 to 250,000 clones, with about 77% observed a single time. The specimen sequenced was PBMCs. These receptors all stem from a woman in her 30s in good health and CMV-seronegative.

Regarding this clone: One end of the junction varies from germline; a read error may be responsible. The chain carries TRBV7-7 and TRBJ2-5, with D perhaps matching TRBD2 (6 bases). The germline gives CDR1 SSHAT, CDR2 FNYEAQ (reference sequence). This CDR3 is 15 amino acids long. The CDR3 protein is CASSLDLEGRETQYF. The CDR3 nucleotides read TGTGCTAGCAGCTTAGATTTGGAGGGACGAGAGACCCAGTACTTC.

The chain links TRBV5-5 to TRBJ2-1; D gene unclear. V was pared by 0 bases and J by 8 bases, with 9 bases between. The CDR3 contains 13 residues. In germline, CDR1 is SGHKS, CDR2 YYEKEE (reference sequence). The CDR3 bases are TGTGCCAGCAGCTTGGTGGGCCAGTATGAGCAGTTCTTC. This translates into CASSLVGQYEQFF.

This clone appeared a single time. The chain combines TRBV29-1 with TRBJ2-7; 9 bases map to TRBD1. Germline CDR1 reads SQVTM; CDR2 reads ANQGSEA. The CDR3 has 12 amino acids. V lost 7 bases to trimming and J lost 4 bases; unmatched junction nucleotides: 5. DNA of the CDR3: TGCAGCGCTGAGGACAGGGGATACGAGCAGTACTTC. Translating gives CSAEDRGYEQYF.

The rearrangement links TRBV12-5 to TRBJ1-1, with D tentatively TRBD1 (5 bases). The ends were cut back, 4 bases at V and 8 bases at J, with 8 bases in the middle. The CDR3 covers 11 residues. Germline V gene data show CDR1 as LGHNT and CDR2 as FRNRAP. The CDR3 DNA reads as TGTGCTAGTGGTTCTCCAGGGGAAGCTTTCTTT. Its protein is CASGSPGEAFF.

This CDR3 reads CAISESKLSYEQYF. For the CDR3, the DNA is TGTGCCATCAGTGAGTCGAAGTTGAGCTACGAGCAGTACTTC. This chain links TRBV10-3 with TRBJ2-7; D remains unclear. The CDR3 extends over 14 amino acids. CDR1 is ENHRY and CDR2 is SYGVKD in the germline V gene. Trimming took off 0 bases at V and 3 bases at J, with 9 bases between the two ends.

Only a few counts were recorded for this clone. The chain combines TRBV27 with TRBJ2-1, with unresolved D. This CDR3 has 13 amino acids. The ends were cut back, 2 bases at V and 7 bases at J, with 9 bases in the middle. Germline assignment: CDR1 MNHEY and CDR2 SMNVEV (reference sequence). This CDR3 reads CASSLSYLNEQFF. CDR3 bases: TGTGCCAGCAGTTTAAGCTACCTAAATGAGCAGTTCTTC.

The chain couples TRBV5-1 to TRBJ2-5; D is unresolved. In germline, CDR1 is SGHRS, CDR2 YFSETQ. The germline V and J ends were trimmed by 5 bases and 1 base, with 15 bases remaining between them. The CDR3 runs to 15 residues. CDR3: CASSHRANLQETQYF. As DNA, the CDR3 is TGCGCCAGCAGTCACAGAGCCAACCTCCAAGAGACCCAGTACTTC.

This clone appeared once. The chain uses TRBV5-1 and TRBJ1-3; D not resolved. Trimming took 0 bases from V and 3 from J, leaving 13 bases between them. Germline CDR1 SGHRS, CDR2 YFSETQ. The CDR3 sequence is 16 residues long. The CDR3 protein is CASSLELGSGGNTIYF. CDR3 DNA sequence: TGCGCCAGCAGCTTGGAACTAGGCTCGGGTGGAAACACCATATATTTT.

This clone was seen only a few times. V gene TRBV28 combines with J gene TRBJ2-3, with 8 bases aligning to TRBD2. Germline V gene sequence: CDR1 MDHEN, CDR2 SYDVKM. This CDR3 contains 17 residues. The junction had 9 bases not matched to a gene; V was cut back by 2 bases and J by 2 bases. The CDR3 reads CASSLGGLAGFTDTQYF. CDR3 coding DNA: TGTGCCAGCAGTTTAGGGGGCCTAGCGGGTTTCACAGATACGCAGTATTTT.

In DNA, the CDR3 is TGTGCCATCAGTGAGTTTTGGACTAGCGGGGAAATTGTTAATGAGCAGTTCTTC. Translation: CAISEFWTSGEIVNEQFF. This chain connects TRBV10-3 to TRBJ2-1, with 12 nucleotides matching TRBD2. Losses at the gene ends were 1 base for V and 7 bases for J; bases not matched to a gene: 11. Germline V gives CDR1 ENHRY, CDR2 SYGVKD. The CDR3 covers 18 residues.

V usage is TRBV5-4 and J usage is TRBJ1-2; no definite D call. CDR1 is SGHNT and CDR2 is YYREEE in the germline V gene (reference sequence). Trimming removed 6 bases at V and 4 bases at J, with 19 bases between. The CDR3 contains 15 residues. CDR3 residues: CASTSPNAGGYGYTF. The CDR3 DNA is TGTGCCAGCACCTCTCCGAACGCGGGTGGCTATGGCTACACCTTC.

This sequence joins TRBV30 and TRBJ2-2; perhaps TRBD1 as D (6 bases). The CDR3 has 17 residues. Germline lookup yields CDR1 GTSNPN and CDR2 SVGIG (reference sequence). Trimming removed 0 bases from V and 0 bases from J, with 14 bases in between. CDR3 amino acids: CAWSVHLDRPNTGELFF. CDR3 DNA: TGTGCCTGGAGTGTACACCTGGACAGACCGAACACCGGGGAGCTGTTTTTT. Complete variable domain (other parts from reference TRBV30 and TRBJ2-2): SQTIHQWPATLVQPVGSPLSLECTVEGTSNPNLYWYRQAAGRGLQLLFYSVGIGQISSEVPQNLSASRPQDRQFILSSKKLLLSDSGFYLCAWSVHLDRPNTGELFFGEGSRLTVL.

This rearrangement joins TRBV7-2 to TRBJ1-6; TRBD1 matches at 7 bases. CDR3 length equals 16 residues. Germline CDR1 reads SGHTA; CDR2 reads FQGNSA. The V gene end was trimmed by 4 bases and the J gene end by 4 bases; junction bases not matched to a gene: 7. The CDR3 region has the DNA TGTGCCAGCAGCTCCTACAGGGGCGGGTATAATTCACCCCTCCACTTT. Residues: CASSSYRGGYNSPLHF.

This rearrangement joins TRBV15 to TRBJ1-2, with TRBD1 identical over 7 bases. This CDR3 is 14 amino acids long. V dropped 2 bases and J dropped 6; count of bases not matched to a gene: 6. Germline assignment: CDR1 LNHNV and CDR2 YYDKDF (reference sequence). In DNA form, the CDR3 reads TGTGCCACCAGCAGAATATACAGGGGTGATGGCTACACCTTC. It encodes CATSRIYRGDGYTF. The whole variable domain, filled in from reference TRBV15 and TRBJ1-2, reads DAMVIQNPRYQVTQFGKPVTLSCSQTLNHNVMYWYQQKSSQAPKLLFHYYDKDFNNEADTPDNFQSRRPNTSFCFLDIRSPGLGDTAMYLCATSRIYRGDGYTFGSGTRLTVV.

The CDR3 spells CASSLMGQGTYEQYF. The CDR3 nucleotides read TGCGCCAGCAGCTTGATGGGACAGGGGACCTACGAGCAGTACTTC. The V call is TRBV5-1, the J call TRBJ2-7; 10 bases line up with TRBD1. The CDR3 spans 15 residues. After removal of 1 base from V and 2 bases from J, the junction contained 3 bases not matched to a gene. Germline V gene data show CDR1 as SGHRS and CDR2 as YFSETQ.

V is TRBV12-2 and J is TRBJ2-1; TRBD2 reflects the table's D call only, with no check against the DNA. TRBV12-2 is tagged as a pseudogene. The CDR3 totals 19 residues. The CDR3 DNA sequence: TGTGCAAGTCGCATTCCCAGGGGTAGCGGGGGGACTACTTACAATGAGCAGTTCTTC. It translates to CASRIPRGSGGTTYNEQFF.